This TCR beta chain was retrieved from a study of blood T cell repertoires in COVID-19. As handled by the study authors: Reference gene primer amplification gave nucleated cell count estimates. TCRdb's table, derived via immunoSEQ multiplex PCR, lists solely in-frame clones and lacks some. V and J calls and clone size are as listed in that table; D and trimming were resolved from the DNA. Of 30,000 to 40,000 clones listed, roughly 87% were seen once; the top ten hold about 16%. This receptor was identified in a woman between 55 and 75 years old with active COVID-19. Sequenced: peripheral blood.

CDR3: CASSPLAGGMAEQFF. In nucleotides, the CDR3 is TGTGCCAGCAGCCCACTAGCGGGGGGAATGGCTGAGCAGTTCTTC. The chain uses TRBV7-3 and TRBJ2-1; 12 positions agree with TRBD2. The V segment lost 5 bases and the J segment 9 bases; nucleotides outside the gene matches: 8. The CDR3 runs to 15 residues. Germline lookup yields CDR1 SGHTA and CDR2 FQGTGA.